This TCR beta chain was observed in a study of blood T cells in healthy people across ages. Findings and caveats of the study: Unknown donor CMV status possibly confounded expanded clonotype changes.

The CDR3 spans 17 residues. The J segment lost 5 bases and the V segment lost 3 bases, leaving 12 bases of the junction unmatched. Germline loops: CDR1 SGHKS, CDR2 YYEKEE (reference sequence). Primers used in a second PCR of roughly 6 to 11 cycles were a sample-barcoded 5' primer and a J-beta primer mix. The authors tagged each cDNA molecule using a template-switch adaptor with 12 random nucleotides. TCRdb re-called the 5' RACE reads through MiXCR, storing one row per CDR3 protein. The table includes around 1,700,000 distinct CDR3 sequences, over 25% detected once. Roughly 10 milliliters of peripheral blood were drawn from each donor. Notes on this clonotype: Antigen: not known.

The specimen was blood. This chain links TRBV5-5 with TRBJ2-3, with 10 bases aligning to TRBD2. This TCR derives from a woman in her 30s in good health. CDR3 in DNA: TGTGCCAGCAGCTGGGGGGCTAGCGGGAGCGCAGGAGATACGCAGTATTTT. Encoded protein: CASSWGASGSAGDTQYF.